This T cell receptor beta chain was identified in a study of shared clonotypes between healthy human individuals. Study details: CD4 naive and CD4 memory each took three plates per donor, while CD8 naive took two and CD8 memory one.

Worth noting for this clone: Its antigen is currently unknown.

Trimming took off 4 bases at V and 4 bases at J, with 15 bases between the two ends. CDR3 size: 14 residues. CDR1 is SGHDT and CDR2 is YYEEEE in the germline V gene. CD4+ cell separation produced CD45RA+ naive and CD45RA-negative memory subsets. Study observations and caveats: The study generally estimated greater richness for naive than memory subsets.

The protocol was immunoSEQ multiplex PCR, while the TCRdb copy is restricted to in-frame clones and leaves out a portion. The top ten clones hold approximately 1.7% of a sample with 550,000 to 850,000 clones, around 70% of them seen once. This chain connects TRBV5-6 to TRBJ2-7; D could derive from TRBD1 or TRBD2 (5 bases each). The sequenced sample consisted of memory CD4+ T cells sorted from blood. The sample's subset: CD45RA-negative fraction. The TCR comes from a young woman in good health. The CDR3 reads CASSRMGPMYEQYF. The CDR3 DNA sequence: TGTGCCAGCAGCAGAATGGGACCCATGTACGAGCAGTACTTC. The whole variable domain, remainder taken from reference TRBV5-6 and TRBJ2-7, is DAGVTQSPTHLIKTRGQQVTLRCSPKSGHDTVSWYQQALGQGPQFIFQYYEEEERQRGNFPDRFSGHQFPNYSSELNVNALLLGDSALYLCASSRMGPMYEQYFGPGTRLTVT.